This T cell receptor (beta chain) was found in a study of vaccination and CD4 T cells after COVID-19. The treatment is: approximately 9-day PBMC culture with coronavirus spike peptide pools or control peptides (ViraFEST assay). On this clonotype: What it binds is unknown.

The Oncomine TCR Beta short-read assay was what sequenced the DNA obtained from cultured CD4+ T cells. TCRdb re-analysed the PCR reads in MiXCR, keeping a single row per CDR3 protein. Of roughly 20,000 distinct CDR3 sequences in the sample, about 42% were seen once. Germline V gives CDR1 MNHNS, CDR2 SASEGT. The CDR3 sequence is 19 residues long. Trimming took off 5 bases at V and 0 bases at J, with 20 bases between the two ends. Sample: CD4+ T cells from blood, cultured in vitro, taken before SARS-CoV-2 vaccination. The chain links TRBV6-1 to TRBJ1-6, with D maybe TRBD1 (6 bases). This clonotype originated in a human donor who had recovered from COVID-19. The CDR3 here is CASSPIQGQRSSYNSPLHF. CDR3 nucleotides: TGTGCCAGCAGTCCGATCCAAGGACAGAGGAGCTCCTATAATTCACCCCTCCACTTT.